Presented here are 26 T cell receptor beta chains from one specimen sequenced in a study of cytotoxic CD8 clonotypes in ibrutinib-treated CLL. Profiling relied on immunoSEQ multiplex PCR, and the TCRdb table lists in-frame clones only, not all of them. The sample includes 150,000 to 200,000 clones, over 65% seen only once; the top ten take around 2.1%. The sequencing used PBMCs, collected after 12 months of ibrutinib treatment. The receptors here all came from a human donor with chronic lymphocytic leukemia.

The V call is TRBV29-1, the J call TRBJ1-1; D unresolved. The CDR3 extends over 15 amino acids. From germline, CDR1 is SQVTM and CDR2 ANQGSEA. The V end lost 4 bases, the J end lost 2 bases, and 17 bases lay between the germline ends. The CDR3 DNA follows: TGCAGCGTTGCTATCCTGCCGGGGAAAAACACTGAAGCTTTCTTT. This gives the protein CSVAILPGKNTEAFF.

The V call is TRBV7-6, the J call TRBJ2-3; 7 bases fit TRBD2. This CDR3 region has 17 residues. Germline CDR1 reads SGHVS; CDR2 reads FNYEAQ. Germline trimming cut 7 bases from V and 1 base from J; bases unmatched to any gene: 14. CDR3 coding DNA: TGTGCCAGCACACTAGGGAGGACTGCGGGGGGCACAGATACGCAGTATTTT. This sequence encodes CASTLGRTAGGTDTQYF.

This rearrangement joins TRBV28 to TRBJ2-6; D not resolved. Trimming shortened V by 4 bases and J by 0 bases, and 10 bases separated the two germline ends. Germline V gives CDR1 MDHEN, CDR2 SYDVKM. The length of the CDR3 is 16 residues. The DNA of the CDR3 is TGTGCCAGCAGTTCCCGCGGTATCTCTGGGGCCAACGTCCTGACTTTC. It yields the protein CASSSRGISGANVLTF.

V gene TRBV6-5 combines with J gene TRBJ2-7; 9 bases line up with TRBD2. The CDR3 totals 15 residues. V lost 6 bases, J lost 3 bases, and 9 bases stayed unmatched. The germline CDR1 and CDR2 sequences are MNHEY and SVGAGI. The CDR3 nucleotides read TGTGCCAGCAGCCGCCAGCCTAGCGGGAACTACGAGCAGTACTTC. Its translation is CASSRQPSGNYEQYF.

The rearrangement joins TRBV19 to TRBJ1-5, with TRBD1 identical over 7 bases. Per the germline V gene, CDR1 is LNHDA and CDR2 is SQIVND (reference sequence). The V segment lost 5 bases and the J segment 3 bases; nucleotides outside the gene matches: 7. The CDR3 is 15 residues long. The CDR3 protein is CASSPRTGSNQPQHF. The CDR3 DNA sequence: TGTGCCAGTAGTCCCCGGACAGGATCCAATCAGCCCCAGCATTTT.

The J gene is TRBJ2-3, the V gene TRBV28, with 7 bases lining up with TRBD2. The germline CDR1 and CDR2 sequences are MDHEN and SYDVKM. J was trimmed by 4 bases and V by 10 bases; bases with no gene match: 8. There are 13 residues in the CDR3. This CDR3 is CATVGLVADTQYF. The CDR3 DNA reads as TGTGCCACAGTCGGACTAGTGGCAGATACGCAGTATTTT.

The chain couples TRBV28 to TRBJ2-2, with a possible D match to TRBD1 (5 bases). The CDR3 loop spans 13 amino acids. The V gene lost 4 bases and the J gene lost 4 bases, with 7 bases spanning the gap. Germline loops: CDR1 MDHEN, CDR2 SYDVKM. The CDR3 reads CASSSGLTGELFF. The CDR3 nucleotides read TGTGCCAGCAGTTCAGGGCTCACCGGGGAGCTGTTTTTT.

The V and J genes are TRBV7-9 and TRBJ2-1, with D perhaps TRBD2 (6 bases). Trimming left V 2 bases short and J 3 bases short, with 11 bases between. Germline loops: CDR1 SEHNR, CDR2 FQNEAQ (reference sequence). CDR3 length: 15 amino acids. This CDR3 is CASSLWDLNYNEQFF. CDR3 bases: TGTGCCAGCAGCTTATGGGACTTAAACTACAATGAGCAGTTCTTC. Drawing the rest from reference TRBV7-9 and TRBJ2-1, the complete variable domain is DTGVSQNPRHKITKRGQNVTFRCDPISEHNRLYWYRQTLGQGPEFLTYFQNEAQLEKSRLLSDRFSAERPKGSFSTLEIQRTEQGDSAMYLCASSLWDLNYNEQFFGPGTRLTVL.

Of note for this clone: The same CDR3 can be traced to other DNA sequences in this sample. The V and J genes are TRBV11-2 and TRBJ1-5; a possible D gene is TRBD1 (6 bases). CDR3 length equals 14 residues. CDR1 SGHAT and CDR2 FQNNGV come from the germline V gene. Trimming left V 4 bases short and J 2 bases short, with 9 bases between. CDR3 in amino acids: CASSSTGRNQPQHF. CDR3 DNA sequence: TGTGCCAGCAGCTCAACAGGGCGCAATCAGCCCCAGCATTTT.

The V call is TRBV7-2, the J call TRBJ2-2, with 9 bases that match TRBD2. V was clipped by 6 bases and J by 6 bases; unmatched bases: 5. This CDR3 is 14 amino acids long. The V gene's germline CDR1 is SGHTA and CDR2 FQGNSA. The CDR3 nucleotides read TGTGCCAGCAGTGGCGGGAGGGAGTCCGGGGAGCTGTTTTTT. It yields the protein CASSGGRESGELFF.

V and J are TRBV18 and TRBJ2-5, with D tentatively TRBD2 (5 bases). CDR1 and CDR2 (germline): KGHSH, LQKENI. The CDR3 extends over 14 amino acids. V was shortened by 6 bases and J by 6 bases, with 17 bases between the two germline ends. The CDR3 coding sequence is TGTGCCAGCTCCCAGGACTGGGGATCGCAGACCCAGTACTTC. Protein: CASSQDWGSQTQYF.

The CDR3 sequence is CASSSTGSGNTIYF. In nucleotides, the CDR3 is TGCGCCAGCAGCTCAACAGGGTCTGGAAACACCATATATTTT. J is TRBJ1-3 and V is TRBV5-1; possible D gene TRBD1, 6 bases. Germline V gives CDR1 SGHRS, CDR2 YFSETQ. V shed 3 bases and J shed 1 base, with 8 bases lying between them. The CDR3 has 14 amino acids.

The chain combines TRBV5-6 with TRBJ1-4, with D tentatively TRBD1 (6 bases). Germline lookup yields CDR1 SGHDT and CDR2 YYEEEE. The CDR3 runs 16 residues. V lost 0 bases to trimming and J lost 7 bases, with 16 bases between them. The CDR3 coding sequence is TGTGCCAGCAGCTTGGCCCAGGGGTTCCTCGGTGAAAAACTGTTTTTT. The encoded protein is CASSLAQGFLGEKLFF.

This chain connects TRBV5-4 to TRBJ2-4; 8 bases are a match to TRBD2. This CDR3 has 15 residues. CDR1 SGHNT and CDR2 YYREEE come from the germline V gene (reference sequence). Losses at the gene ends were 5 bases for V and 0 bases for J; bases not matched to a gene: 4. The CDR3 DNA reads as TGTGCCAGCAGACAAGCGGGGGAAGCCAAAAACATTCAGTACTTC. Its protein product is CASRQAGEAKNIQYF.

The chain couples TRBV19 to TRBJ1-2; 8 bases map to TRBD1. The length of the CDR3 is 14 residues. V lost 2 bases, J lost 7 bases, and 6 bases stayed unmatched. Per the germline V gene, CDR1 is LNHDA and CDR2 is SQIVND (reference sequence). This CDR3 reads CASSIPDRGGGYTF. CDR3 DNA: TGTGCCAGTAGTATACCTGACAGGGGAGGTGGCTACACCTTC.

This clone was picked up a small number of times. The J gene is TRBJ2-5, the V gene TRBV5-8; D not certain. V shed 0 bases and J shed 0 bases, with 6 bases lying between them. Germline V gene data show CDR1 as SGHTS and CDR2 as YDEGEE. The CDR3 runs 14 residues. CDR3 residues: CASSLEGYQETQYF. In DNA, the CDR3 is TGTGCCAGCAGCTTGGAAGGGTACCAAGAGACCCAGTACTTC. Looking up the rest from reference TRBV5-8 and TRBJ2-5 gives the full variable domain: EAGVTQSPTHLIKTRGQQATLRCSPISGHTSVYWYQQALGLGLQFLLWYDEGEERNRGNFPPRFSGRQFPNYSSELNVNALELEDSALYLCASSLEGYQETQYFGPGTRLLVL.

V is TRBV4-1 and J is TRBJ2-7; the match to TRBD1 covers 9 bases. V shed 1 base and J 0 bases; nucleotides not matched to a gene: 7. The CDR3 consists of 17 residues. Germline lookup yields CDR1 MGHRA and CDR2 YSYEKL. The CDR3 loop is CASSQGFGTGSSYEQYF. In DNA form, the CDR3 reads TGCGCCAGCAGCCAAGGATTCGGGACAGGGAGCTCCTACGAGCAGTACTTC.

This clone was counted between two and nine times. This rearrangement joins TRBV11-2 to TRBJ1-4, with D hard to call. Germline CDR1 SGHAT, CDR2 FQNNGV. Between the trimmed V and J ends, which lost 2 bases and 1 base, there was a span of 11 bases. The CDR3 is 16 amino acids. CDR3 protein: CASSLNGAGTNEKLFF. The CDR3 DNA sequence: TGTGCCAGCAGCTTAAATGGAGCGGGAACTAATGAAAAACTGTTTTTT.

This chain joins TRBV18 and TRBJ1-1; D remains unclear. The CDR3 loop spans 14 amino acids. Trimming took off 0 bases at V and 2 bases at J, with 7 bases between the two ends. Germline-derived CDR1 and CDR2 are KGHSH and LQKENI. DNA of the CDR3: TGTGCCAGCTCACCACCCTCGGTAAACACTGAAGCTTTCTTT. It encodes CASSPPSVNTEAFF.

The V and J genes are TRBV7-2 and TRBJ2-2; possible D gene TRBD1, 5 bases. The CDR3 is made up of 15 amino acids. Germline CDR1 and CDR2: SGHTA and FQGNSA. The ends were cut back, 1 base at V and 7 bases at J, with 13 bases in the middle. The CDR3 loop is CASSLEGLVSGELFF. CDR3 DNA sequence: TGTGCCAGCAGCTTAGAGGGGCTAGTCAGCGGGGAGCTGTTTTTT.

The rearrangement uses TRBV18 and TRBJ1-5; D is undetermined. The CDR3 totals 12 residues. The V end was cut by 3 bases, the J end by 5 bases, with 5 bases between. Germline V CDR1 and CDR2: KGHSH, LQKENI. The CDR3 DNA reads TGTGCCAGCTCACCCCTTGATCAGCCCCAGCATTTT. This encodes CASSPLDQPQHF.

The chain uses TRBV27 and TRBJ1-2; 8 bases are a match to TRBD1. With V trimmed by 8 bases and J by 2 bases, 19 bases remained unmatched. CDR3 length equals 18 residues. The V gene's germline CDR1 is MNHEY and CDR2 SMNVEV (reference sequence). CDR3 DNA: TGTGCCAGCCCGAAAGCTCGGACAGGGAGGGACTGGAACTATGGCTACACCTTC. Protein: CASPKARTGRDWNYGYTF.

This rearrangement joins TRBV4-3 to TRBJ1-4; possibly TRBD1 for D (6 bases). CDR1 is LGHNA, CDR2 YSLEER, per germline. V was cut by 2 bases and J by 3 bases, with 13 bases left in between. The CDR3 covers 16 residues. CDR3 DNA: TGCGCCAGCAGCCAAATGAGGGGGAGGGCTAATGAAAAACTGTTTTTT. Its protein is CASSQMRGRANEKLFF.

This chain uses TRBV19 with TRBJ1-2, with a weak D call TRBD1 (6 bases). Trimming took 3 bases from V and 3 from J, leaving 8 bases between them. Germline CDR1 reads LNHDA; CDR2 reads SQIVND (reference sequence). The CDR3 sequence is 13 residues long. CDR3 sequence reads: CASSIEGDYGYTF. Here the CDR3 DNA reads TGTGCCAGTAGTATCGAGGGGGACTATGGCTACACCTTC.

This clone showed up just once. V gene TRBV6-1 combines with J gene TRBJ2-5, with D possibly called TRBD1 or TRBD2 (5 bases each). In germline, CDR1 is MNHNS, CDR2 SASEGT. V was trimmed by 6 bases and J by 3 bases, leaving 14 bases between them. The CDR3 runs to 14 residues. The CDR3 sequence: CASRAGTLKETQYF. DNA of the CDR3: TGTGCCAGCAGGGCCGGGACGTTAAAAGAGACCCAGTACTTC.

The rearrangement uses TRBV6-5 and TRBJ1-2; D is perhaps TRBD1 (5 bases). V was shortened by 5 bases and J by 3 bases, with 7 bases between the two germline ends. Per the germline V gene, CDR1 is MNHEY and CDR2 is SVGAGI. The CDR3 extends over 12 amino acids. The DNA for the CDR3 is TGTGCCAGCAGTGGGACCGACTATGGCTACACCTTC. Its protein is CASSGTDYGYTF.